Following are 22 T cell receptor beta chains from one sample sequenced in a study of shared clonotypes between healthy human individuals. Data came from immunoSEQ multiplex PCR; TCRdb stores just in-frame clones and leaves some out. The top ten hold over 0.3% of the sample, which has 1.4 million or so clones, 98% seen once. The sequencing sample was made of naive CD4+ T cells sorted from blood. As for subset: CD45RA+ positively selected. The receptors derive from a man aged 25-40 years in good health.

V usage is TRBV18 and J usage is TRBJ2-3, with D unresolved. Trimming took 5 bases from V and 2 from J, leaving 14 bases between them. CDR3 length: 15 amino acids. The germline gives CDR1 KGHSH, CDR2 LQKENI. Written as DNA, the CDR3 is TGTGCCAGCTCAAGCGACACTCGATCCACAGATACGCAGTATTTT. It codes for CASSSDTRSTDTQYF.

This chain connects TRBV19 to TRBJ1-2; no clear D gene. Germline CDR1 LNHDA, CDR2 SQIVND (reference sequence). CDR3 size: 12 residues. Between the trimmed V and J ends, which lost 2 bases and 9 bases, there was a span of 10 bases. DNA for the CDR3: TGTGCCAGTAGTATACCCTCTATGAGCTACACCTTC. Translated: CASSIPSMSYTF.

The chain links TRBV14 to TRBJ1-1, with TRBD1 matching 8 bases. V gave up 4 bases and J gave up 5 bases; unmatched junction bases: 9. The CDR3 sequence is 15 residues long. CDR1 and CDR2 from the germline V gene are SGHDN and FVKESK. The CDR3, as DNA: TGTGCCAGCAGCCCGCTCGACAGGGGATGGACTGAAGCTTTCTTT. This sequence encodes CASSPLDRGWTEAFF. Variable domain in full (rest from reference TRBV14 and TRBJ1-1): EAGVTQFPSHSVIEKGQTVTLRCDPISGHDNLYWYRRVMGKEIKFLLHFVKESKQDESGMPNNRFLAERTGGTYSTLKVQPAELEDSGVYFCASSPLDRGWTEAFFGQGTRLTVV.

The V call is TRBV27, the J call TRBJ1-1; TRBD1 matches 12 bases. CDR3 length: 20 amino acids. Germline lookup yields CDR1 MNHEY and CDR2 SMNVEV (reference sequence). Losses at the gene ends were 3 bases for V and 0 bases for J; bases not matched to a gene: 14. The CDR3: CASSFRGQGAKKVMNTEAFF. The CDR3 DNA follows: TGTGCCAGCAGTTTCAGGGGACAGGGGGCGAAAAAGGTCATGAACACTGAAGCTTTCTTT.

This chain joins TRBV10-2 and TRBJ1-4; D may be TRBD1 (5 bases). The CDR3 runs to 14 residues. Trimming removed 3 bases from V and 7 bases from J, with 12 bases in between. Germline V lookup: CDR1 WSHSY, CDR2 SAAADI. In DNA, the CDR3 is TGCGCCAGCAGTGATAATAGCGGGGGTGAAAAACTGTTTTTT. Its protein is CASSDNSGGEKLFF.

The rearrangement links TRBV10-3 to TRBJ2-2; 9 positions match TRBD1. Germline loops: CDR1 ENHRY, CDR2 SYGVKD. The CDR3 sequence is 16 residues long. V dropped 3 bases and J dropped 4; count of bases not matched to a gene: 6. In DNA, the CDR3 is TGTGCCATCAGTGAAACAGGGGGCAAAGGCACCGGGGAGCTGTTTTTT. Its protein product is CAISETGGKGTGELFF.

CDR3 in amino acids: CASSSQGTGTSGGTDTQYF. CDR3 DNA sequence: TGTGCCAGCAGCTCCCAGGGGACCGGGACTAGCGGGGGCACAGATACGCAGTATTTT. The chain is built from TRBV7-2 and TRBJ2-3; 13 nucleotides agree with TRBD2. With 4 bases clipped from V and 1 base from J, the junction kept 11 bases outside the gene matches. The CDR3 spans 19 residues. The germline V gene encodes CDR1 SGHTA and CDR2 FQGNSA.

CDR3 sequence: CASSLSLGEQNEQFF. Written as DNA, the CDR3 is TGTGCCAGCAGCCTTAGCCTGGGGGAGCAAAATGAGCAGTTCTTC. The chain links TRBV7-2 to TRBJ2-1; D possibly matches TRBD1 or TRBD2 (5 bases each). The V end lost 5 bases, the J end lost 7 bases, and 18 bases lay between the germline ends. This CDR3 has 15 amino acids. From germline, CDR1 is SGHTA and CDR2 FQGNSA.

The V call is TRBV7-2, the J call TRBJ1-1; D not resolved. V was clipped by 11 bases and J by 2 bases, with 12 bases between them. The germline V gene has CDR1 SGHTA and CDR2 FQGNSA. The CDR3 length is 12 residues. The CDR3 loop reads CASGWYNTEAFF. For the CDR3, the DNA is TGTGCCTCCGGTTGGTACAACACTGAAGCTTTCTTT.

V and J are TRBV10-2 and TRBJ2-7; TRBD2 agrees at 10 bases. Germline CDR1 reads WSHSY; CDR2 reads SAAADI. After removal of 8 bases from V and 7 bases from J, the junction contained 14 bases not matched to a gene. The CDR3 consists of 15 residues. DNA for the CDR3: TGCGCCAGCGGAAACTTAGCGGGAGGACCGGGGGAGCAGTACTTC. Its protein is CASGNLAGGPGEQYF.

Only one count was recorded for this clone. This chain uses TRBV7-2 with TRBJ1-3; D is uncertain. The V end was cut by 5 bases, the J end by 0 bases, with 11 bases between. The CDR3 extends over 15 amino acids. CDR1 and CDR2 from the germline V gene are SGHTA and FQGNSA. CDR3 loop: CASSPGPSSGNTIYF. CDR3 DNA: TGTGCCAGCAGCCCCGGTCCATCCTCTGGAAACACCATATATTTT.

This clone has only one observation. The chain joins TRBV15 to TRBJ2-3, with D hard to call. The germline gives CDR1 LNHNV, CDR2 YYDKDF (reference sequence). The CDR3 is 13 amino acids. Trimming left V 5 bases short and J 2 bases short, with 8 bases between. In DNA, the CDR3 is TGTGCCACCAGCTCCTCTTCCACAGATACGCAGTATTTT. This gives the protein CATSSSSTDTQYF.

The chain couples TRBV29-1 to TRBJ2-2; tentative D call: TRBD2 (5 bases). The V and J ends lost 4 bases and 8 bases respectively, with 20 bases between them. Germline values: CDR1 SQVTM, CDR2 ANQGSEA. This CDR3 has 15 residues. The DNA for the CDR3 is TGCAGCGTTGGTAATCTCGGGAAAAGAGCGGGGGAGCTGTTTTTT. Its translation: CSVGNLGKRAGELFF.

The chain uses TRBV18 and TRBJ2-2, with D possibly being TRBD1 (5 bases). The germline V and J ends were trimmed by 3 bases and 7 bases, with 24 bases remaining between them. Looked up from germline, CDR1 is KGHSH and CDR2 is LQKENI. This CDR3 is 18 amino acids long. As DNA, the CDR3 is TGTGCCAGCTCACCCTCCTCTGGAGCAGGGATACTTAACGGGGAGCTGTTTTTT. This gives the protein CASSPSSGAGILNGELFF.

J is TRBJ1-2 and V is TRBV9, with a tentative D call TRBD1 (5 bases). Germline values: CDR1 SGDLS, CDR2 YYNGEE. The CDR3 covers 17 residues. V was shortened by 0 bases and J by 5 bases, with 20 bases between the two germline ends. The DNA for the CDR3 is TGTGCCAGCAGCGTAGACCCACAGGTGCTCCCTTCTTATGGCTACACCTTC. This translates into CASSVDPQVLPSYGYTF.

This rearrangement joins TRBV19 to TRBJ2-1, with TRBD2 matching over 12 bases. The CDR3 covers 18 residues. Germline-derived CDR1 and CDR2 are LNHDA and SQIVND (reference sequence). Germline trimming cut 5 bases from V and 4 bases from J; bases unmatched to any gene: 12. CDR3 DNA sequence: TGTGCCAGTAGTCTCCGACTAGCGGGAGCGGGGGTGTACAATGAGCAGTTCTTC. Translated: CASSLRLAGAGVYNEQFF.

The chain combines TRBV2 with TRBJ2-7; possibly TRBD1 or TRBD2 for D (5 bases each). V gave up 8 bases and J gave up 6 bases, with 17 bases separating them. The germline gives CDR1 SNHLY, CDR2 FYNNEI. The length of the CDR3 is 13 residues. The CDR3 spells CASLKGPNLEQYF. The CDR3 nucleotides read TGTGCCAGCCTAAAGGGACCAAACCTCGAGCAGTACTTC.

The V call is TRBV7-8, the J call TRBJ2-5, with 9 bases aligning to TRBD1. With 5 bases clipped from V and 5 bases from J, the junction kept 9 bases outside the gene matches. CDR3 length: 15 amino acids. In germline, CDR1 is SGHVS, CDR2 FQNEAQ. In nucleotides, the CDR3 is TGTGCCAGCAGCCCATGGACAGGGGATCCGGAGACCCAGTACTTC. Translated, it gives CASSPWTGDPETQYF. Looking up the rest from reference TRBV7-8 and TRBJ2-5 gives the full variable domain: GAGVSQSPRYKVAKRGQDVALRCDPISGHVSLFWYQQALGQGPEFLTYFQNEAQLDKSGLPSDRFFAERPEGSVSTLKIQRTQQEDSAVYLCASSPWTGDPETQYFGPGTRLLVL.

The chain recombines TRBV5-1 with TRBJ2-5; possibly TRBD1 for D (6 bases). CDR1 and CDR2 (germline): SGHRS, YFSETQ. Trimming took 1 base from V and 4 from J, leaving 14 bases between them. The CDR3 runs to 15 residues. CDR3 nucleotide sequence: TGCGCCAGCAGCTTGTTAGGGACACCGGGAGAGACCCAGTACTTC. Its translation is CASSLLGTPGETQYF.

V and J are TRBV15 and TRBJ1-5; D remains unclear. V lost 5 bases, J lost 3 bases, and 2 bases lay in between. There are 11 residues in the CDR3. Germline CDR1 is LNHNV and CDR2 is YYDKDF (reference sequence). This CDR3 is CATSHNQPQHF. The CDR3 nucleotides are TGTGCCACCAGCCACAATCAGCCCCAGCATTTT.

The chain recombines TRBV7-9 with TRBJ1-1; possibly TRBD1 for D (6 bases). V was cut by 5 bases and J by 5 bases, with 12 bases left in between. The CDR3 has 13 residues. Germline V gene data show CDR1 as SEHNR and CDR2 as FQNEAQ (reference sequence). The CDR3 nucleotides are TGTGCCAGCAGCGTAGGGAGGGGGACTGAAGCTTTCTTT. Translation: CASSVGRGTEAFF.

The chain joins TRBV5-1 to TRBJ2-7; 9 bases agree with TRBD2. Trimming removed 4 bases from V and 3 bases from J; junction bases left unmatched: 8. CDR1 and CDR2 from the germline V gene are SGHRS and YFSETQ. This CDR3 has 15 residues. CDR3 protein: CASSVLAGDDYEQYF. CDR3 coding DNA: TGCGCCAGCAGCGTATTAGCGGGAGACGACTACGAGCAGTACTTC.